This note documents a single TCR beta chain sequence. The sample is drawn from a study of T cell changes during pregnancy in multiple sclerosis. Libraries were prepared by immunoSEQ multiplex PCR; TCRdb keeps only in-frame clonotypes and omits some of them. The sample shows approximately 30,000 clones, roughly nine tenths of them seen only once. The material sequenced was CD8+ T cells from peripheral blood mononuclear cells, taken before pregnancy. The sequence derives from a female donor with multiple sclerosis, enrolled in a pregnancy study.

For the CDR3, the DNA is TGTGCCAGCAGCTTAGACGGGACACGATACTCTGGGGCCAACGTCCTGACTTTC. Translated, it gives CASSLDGTRYSGANVLTF. This chain joins TRBV11-2 and TRBJ2-6, with a tentative D call TRBD1 (6 bases). V lost 0 bases and J 0 bases, leaving 12 bases between the germline ends. Germline CDR1 SGHAT, CDR2 FQNNGV. The CDR3 length is 18 residues. Full variable domain (remainder filled in from reference TRBV11-2 and TRBJ2-6): EAGVAQSPRYKIIEKRQSVAFWCNPISGHATLYWYQQILGQGPKLLIQFQNNGVVDDSQLPKDRFSAERLKGVDSTLKIQPAKLEDSAVYLCASSLDGTRYSGANVLTFGAGSRLTVL.